These T cell receptor beta chains were read from a single sample in a study of T cell responses to AZD1222 COVID-19 vaccine. The table came from immunoSEQ multiplex PCR; TCRdb's copy has only in-frame clones and leaves some out. The profile shows more than 95,000 clones, more than 75% of them singletons. The sequences come from peripheral blood, collected on day 0 of AZD1222 vaccination. These receptors came from an adult in good health. CDR3s include the opening cysteine and the closing phenylalanine or tryptophan. The D gene is left open where the match is weak. Clone sizes are given selectively: once, few, many, or a class where the clone is expanded.

cdr3_aa: CASSYAGTGAAEAFF
cdr3_nt: TGTGCCAGTAGTTACGCCGGGACAGGGGCAGCTGAAGCTTTCTTT
v_call: TRBV19
clone_size: NA
j_call: TRBJ1-1
cdr3_length: 15
d_call: TRBD1

cdr3_aa: CASSPMSGSYNEQFF
cdr3_nt: TGTGCCAGCTCACCCATGAGCGGGAGTTACAATGAGCAGTTCTTC
v_call: TRBV18
clone_size: NA
j_call: TRBJ2-1
cdr3_length: 15
d_call: TRBD2

cdr3_aa: CAWRGEDNQPQHF
cdr3_nt: TGTGCCTGGAGGGGGGAGGATAATCAGCCCCAGCATTTT
v_call: TRBV30
clone_size: NA
j_call: TRBJ1-5
cdr3_length: 13
d_call: NA

cdr3_aa: CASSQSGLAGYQETQYF
cdr3_nt: TGCGCCAGCAGCCAATCCGGACTAGCGGGGTACCAAGAGACCCAGTACTTC
v_call: TRBV4-3
clone_size: few
j_call: TRBJ2-5
cdr3_length: 17
d_call: TRBD2

cdr3_aa: CAISRDKYSGNTIYF
cdr3_nt: TGTGCCATCAGTAGGGACAAGTACTCTGGAAACACCATATATTTT
v_call: TRBV10-3
clone_size: NA
j_call: TRBJ1-3
cdr3_length: 15
d_call: NA

cdr3_aa: CASSKSSLDPYEQYF
cdr3_nt: TGTGCCAGTAGTAAGTCCTCCTTGGACCCCTACGAGCAGTACTTC
v_call: TRBV19
clone_size: few
j_call: TRBJ2-7
cdr3_length: 15
d_call: NA

cdr3_aa: CASSYGRGEKLFF
cdr3_nt: TGTGCCAGCAGCTACGGACGAGGAGAAAAACTGTTTTTT
v_call: TRBV7-8
clone_size: NA
j_call: TRBJ1-4
cdr3_length: 13
d_call: NA

cdr3_aa: CASSATSGNEQFF
cdr3_nt: TGTGCCAGCAGCGCAACTAGCGGGAATGAGCAGTTCTTC
v_call: TRBV9
clone_size: NA
j_call: TRBJ2-1
cdr3_length: 13
d_call: TRBD2

cdr3_aa: CASGKGITQPQHF
cdr3_nt: TGTGCCAGCGGCAAGGGGATCACTCAGCCCCAGCATTTT
v_call: TRBV19
clone_size: NA
j_call: TRBJ1-5
cdr3_length: 13
d_call: NA

cdr3_aa: CASSGRSSYNEQFF
cdr3_nt: TGCGCCAGCAGCGGACGAAGCTCCTACAATGAGCAGTTCTTC
v_call: TRBV5-1
clone_size: NA
j_call: TRBJ2-1
cdr3_length: 14
d_call: NA

cdr3_aa: CASRFSFDSSYEQYF
cdr3_nt: TGTGCCAGCAGATTCTCCTTCGACAGCTCCTACGAGCAGTACTTC
v_call: TRBV27
clone_size: NA
j_call: TRBJ2-7
cdr3_length: 15
d_call: NA

cdr3_aa: CASSILTLRDRDFEQYF
cdr3_nt: TGTGCCAGCAGTATCCTGACCCTCCGGGACAGGGATTTCGAGCAGTACTTC
v_call: TRBV27
clone_size: once
j_call: TRBJ2-7
cdr3_length: 17
d_call: TRBD1

cdr3_aa: CASSSDATVNTEAFF
cdr3_nt: TGTGCCAGCAGCTCCGACGCGACAGTGAACACTGAAGCTTTCTTT
v_call: TRBV7-3
clone_size: NA
j_call: TRBJ1-1
cdr3_length: 15
d_call: NA

cdr3_aa: CASSPRQETQYF
cdr3_nt: TGTGCCAGCTCACCACGCCAAGAGACCCAGTACTTC
v_call: TRBV18
clone_size: NA
j_call: TRBJ2-5
cdr3_length: 12
d_call: NA

cdr3_aa: CASSPSGTNEKLFF
cdr3_nt: TGTGCCAGCAGTCCCTCGGGCACTAATGAAAAACTGTTTTTT
v_call: TRBV28
clone_size: few
j_call: TRBJ1-4
cdr3_length: 14
d_call: NA

cdr3_aa: CASSPDRNYGYTF
cdr3_nt: TGTGCCAGCAGCCCTGACAGGAACTATGGCTACACCTTC
v_call: TRBV5-8
clone_size: NA
j_call: TRBJ1-2
cdr3_length: 13
d_call: NA

cdr3_aa: CASSYKGDTEAFF
cdr3_nt: TGTGCCAGCAGTTACAAGGGAGACACTGAAGCTTTCTTT
v_call: TRBV6-5
clone_size: NA
j_call: TRBJ1-1
cdr3_length: 13
d_call: NA

cdr3_aa: CASSYSAGGREQYF
cdr3_nt: TGTGCCAGCAGTTACTCGGCGGGAGGTCGCGAGCAGTACTTC
v_call: TRBV6-5
clone_size: NA
j_call: TRBJ2-7
cdr3_length: 14
d_call: TRBD2

cdr3_aa: CASSPSQLAGNEQFF
cdr3_nt: TGTGCCAGCAGCCCCTCCCAACTAGCGGGCAATGAGCAGTTCTTC
v_call: TRBV7-3
clone_size: NA
j_call: TRBJ2-1
cdr3_length: 15
d_call: TRBD2

cdr3_aa: CASSLRPSEKLFF
cdr3_nt: TGTGCCAGCAGCTTACGGCCCTCTGAAAAACTGTTTTTT
v_call: TRBV7-6
clone_size: NA
j_call: TRBJ1-4
cdr3_length: 13
d_call: NA

cdr3_aa: CASSWDSHNQPQHF
cdr3_nt: TGTGCCAGTAGCTGGGACAGCCACAATCAGCCCCAGCATTTT
v_call: TRBV19
clone_size: NA
j_call: TRBJ1-5
cdr3_length: 14
d_call: TRBD1

cdr3_aa: CTSSQGLHEQYF
cdr3_nt: TGCACCAGCAGCCAAGGTCTCCACGAGCAGTACTTC
v_call: TRBV1
clone_size: many
j_call: TRBJ2-7
cdr3_length: 12
d_call: NA

cdr3_aa: CASNEGPHSNQPQHF
cdr3_nt: TGTGCCAGCAATGAAGGGCCTCATAGCAATCAGCCCCAGCATTTT
v_call: TRBV2
clone_size: NA
j_call: TRBJ1-5
cdr3_length: 15
d_call: NA

cdr3_aa: CASRNWDSQDTQYF
cdr3_nt: TGTGCCAGCAGGAATTGGGACTCCCAAGATACGCAGTATTTT
v_call: TRBV6-5
clone_size: NA
j_call: TRBJ2-3
cdr3_length: 14
d_call: NA

cdr3_aa: CASSHIAGGRTDTQYF
cdr3_nt: TGTGCCAGCAGCCACATTGCAGGGGGTAGGACAGATACGCAGTATTTT
v_call: TRBV14
clone_size: NA
j_call: TRBJ2-3
cdr3_length: 16
d_call: TRBD1

cdr3_aa: CASSAGPLPYEQYF
cdr3_nt: TGTGCCAGCAGCGCGGGTCCTCTTCCCTACGAGCAGTACTTC
v_call: TRBV7-8
clone_size: NA
j_call: TRBJ2-7
cdr3_length: 14
d_call: NA